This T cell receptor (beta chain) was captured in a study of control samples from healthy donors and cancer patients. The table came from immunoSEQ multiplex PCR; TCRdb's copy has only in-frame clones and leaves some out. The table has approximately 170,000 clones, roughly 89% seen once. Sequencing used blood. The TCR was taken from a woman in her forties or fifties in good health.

CDR3 bases: TGTGCCAGCAGCCGGCCGGAGGGTGAGACCCAGTACTTC. Its protein product is CASSRPEGETQYF. This chain links TRBV5-6 with TRBJ2-5, with D possibly being TRBD2 (6 bases). Germline-derived CDR1 and CDR2 are SGHDT and YYEEEE. There are 13 residues in the CDR3. The ends were cut back, 4 bases at V and 5 bases at J, with 12 bases in the middle.